This T cell receptor (beta chain) was identified in a study of Graves' ophthalmopathy and Graves' hyperthyroidism. Looking at the study overall: Pretreatment peripheral blood was obtained at initial diagnosis.

On this clonotype: The antigen is not known.

CDR3 length equals 18 residues. Deletions cut 6 bases from V and 4 bases from J, with 22 bases between. From germline, CDR1 is SNHLY and CDR2 FYNNEI. The TCR beta CDR3 regions underwent amplification from RNA transcripts. An opening RT-PCR round employed HTBI primers and preceded a second-round multiplex PCR. TCRdb reprocessed the multiplex PCR reads via MiXCR and lists one record per CDR3 protein. The sample lists hundreds of thousands of distinct CDR3 sequences; more than 40% were seen once. Study-wide results and caveats: Thyroid clonotypes that were expanded above 0.001 frequency mostly also appeared in blood.

The chain couples TRBV2 to TRBJ2-6; TRBD2 might be the D (7 bases). Material: peripheral blood. This TCR was sampled from an adult man with Graves' ophthalmopathy. The CDR3 spells CASRTGGHHSPGANVLTF. CDR3 nucleotide sequence: TGTGCCAGCAGGACGGGGGGACACCACAGCCCCGGGGCCAACGTCCTGACTTTC.